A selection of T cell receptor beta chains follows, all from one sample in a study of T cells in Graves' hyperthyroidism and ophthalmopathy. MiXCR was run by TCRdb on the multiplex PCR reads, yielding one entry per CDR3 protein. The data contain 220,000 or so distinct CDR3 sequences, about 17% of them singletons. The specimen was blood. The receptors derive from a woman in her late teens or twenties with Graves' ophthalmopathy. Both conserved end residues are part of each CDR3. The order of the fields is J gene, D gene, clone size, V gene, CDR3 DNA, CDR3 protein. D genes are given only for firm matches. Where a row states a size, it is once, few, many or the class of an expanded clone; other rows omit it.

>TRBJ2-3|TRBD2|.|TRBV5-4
TGTGCCAGCAGCAAAAAGCGGGGGAGCACAGATACGCAGTATTTT
CASSKKRGSTDTQYF
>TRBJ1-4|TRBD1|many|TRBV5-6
TGTGCCAGCAGCTTGTATGGGACAGAGTATAAACTGTTTTTT
CASSLYGTEYKLFF
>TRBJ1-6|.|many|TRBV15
TGTGCCACCAGCAGAGCCCTGGTTAATTCACCCCTCCACTTT
CATSRALVNSPLHF
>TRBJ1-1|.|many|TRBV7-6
TGTGCCAGCAGCTTATCTCTAGGGGCAACCCAGCACCAACCAGAAGCTTTCTTT
CASSLSLGATQHQPEAFF
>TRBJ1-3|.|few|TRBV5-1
TGCGCCAGCAGCTTGGTGGCAGGGTCGGACACCATATATTTT
CASSLVAGSDTIYF
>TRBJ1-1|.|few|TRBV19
TGTGCCACTAGCCTCGGAATGAACACTGAAGCTTTCTTT
CATSLGMNTEAFF
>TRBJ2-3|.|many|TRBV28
TGTGCCAGCAGTTCTCGAGGGACTCCTTTAGATACGCAGTATTTT
CASSSRGTPLDTQYF
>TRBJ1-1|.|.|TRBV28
TGTGCCATAAATCGGGGGAACACTGAAGCTTTCTTT
CAINRGNTEAFF
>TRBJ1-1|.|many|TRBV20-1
TGCAGTGCTAGAGATCCTCTCCGGCAGGGTGCTGAAGCTTTCTTT
CSARDPLRQGAEAFF
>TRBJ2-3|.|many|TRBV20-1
TGCAGTGCTAGACCGACAGGGGGCGGGAGGGTCTCAGATACGCAGTATTTT
CSARPTGGGRVSDTQYF
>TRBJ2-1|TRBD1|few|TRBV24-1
TGTGCCACCAGTGCCCCGGCACCGGGACAGGGTCGATATGAGCAGTTCTTC
CATSAPAPGQGRYEQFF
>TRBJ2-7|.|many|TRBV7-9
TGTGCCAGCAGCCCTTCGGACAGCTACGAGCAGTACTTC
CASSPSDSYEQYF
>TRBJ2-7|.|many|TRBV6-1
TGTGCCAGCACATTACGGGACCTACCCTACGAGCAGTACTTC
CASTLRDLPYEQYF
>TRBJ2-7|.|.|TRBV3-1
TGTGCCAGCAGCCAAGTCAAGCGGGCGGGATCCTACGAGCAGTACTTC
CASSQVKRAGSYEQYF
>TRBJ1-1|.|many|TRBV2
TGTGCCAGCAATGCAGGACAGAACACTGAAGCTTTCTTT
CASNAGQNTEAFF
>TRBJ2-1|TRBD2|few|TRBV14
TGTGCCAGCAGCCCATGGACTAGCGGGTACAATGAGCAGTTCTTC
CASSPWTSGYNEQFF
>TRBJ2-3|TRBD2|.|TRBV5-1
TGCGCCAGCAGCGATAGGACTAGCGGGGGGGTGACAGATACGCAGTATTTT
CASSDRTSGGVTDTQYF
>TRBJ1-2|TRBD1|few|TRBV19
TGTGCCAGTAGTGTCACACAGGGGCAGGGCTATGGCTACACCTTC
CASSVTQGQGYGYTF
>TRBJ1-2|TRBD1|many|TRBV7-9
TGTGCCAGCAGCTCCGGGGACAGGCCGTTGGGCTACACCTTC
CASSSGDRPLGYTF
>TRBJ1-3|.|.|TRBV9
TGTGCCAGCAGTGCGAGGGTAGGCTCTGGAAACACCATATATTTT
CASSARVGSGNTIYF
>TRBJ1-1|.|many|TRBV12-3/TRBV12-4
TGTGCCAGCAGTTTGTTTCAGGACAGTGAAGCTTTCTTT
CASSLFQDSEAFF
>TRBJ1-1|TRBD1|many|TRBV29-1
TGCAGCGTTGAGAGGGACAGGGGAACTGAAGCTTTCTTT
CSVERDRGTEAFF
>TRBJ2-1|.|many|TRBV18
TGTGCCAGCTCACTCGAGACGGGCCTCTCCTACAATGAGCAGTTCTTC
CASSLETGLSYNEQFF
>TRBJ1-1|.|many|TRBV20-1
TGCAGTGCTCCAACCCCGGGAGGGACTGAAGCTTTCTTT
CSAPTPGGTEAFF
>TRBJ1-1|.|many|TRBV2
TGTGCCAGCAGCCGTTCAGGGAACACTGAAGCTTTCTTT
CASSRSGNTEAFF
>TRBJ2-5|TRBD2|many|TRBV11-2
TGTGCCAGCAGAACTAGCGGGAGAGGGGGGGAGACCCAGTACTTC
CASRTSGRGGETQYF
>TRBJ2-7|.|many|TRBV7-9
TGTGCCAGCAGCCCGGTAGGGATCCCCTACGAGCAGTACTTC
CASSPVGIPYEQYF
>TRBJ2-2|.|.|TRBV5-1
TGCGCCAGCAGCTCCCTAAGAGCGCACGGGGAGCTGTTTTTT
CASSSLRAHGELFF
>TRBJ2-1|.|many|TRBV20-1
TGCAGTGCTAGACAGCCTTCCTACAATGAGCAGTTCTTC
CSARQPSYNEQFF
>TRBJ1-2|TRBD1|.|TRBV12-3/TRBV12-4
TGTGCCAGCAGAAAGACAGGGGGCGCGAAGGGCTACACCTTC
CASRKTGGAKGYTF
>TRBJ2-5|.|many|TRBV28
TGTGCCAGCAGTTCGCGGGACAGATCTAACCAAGAGACCCAGTACTTC
CASSSRDRSNQETQYF
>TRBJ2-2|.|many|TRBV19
TGTGCCAGTAGTAACCCCTCCCTGGAGGGATTGACCGGGGAGCTGTTTTTT
CASSNPSLEGLTGELFF
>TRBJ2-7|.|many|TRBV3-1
TGTGCCAGCAGCCCCCCCCTAGAAGACGAGCAGTACTTC
CASSPPLEDEQYF
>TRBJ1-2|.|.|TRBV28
TGTGCCACCACAGCAGCTAACTATGGCTACACCTTC
CATTAANYGYTF
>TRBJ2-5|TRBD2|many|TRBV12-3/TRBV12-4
TGTGCCAGCAGTTCGGGACTAGCGGGGGGAGGGACCCAGTACTTC
CASSSGLAGGGTQYF
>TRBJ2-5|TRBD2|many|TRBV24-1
TGTGCCACCAGTGATTTGGGGGACTATAACCAAGAGACCCAGTACTTC
CATSDLGDYNQETQYF
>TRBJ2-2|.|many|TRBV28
TGTGCCAGCAGTGGACACCGCACCGGGGAGCTGTTTTTT
CASSGHRTGELFF